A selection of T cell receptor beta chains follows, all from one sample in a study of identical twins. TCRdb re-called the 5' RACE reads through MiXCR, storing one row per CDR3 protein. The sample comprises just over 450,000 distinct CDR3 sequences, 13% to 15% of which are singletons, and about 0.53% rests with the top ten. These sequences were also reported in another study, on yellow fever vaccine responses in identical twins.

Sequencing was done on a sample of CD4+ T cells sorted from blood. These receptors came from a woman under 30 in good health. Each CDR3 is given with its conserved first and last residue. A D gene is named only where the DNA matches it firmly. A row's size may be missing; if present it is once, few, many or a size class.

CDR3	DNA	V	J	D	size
CASEGRGGNLAKNIQYF	TGTGCCAGCGAGGGCCGTGGGGGGAACCTAGCCAAAAACATTCAGTACTTC	TRBV28	TRBJ2-4	-	-
CASSPRAVGTGELFF	TGTGCCAGCAGTCCCCGCGCTGTGGGCACCGGGGAGCTGTTTTTT	TRBV27	TRBJ2-2	-	few
CSVDPPYEQYF	TGCAGCGTTGACCCTCCCTACGAGCAGTACTTC	TRBV29-1	TRBJ2-7	-	few
CASSPISGVDQFF	TGTGCCAGCAGCCCAATCAGCGGGGTGGATCAGTTCTTC	TRBV12-3/TRBV12-4	TRBJ2-1	TRBD2	-
CASSYLAGVHNEQFF	TGTGCCAGCAGTTATTTAGCGGGAGTCCACAATGAGCAGTTCTTC	TRBV6-2/TRBV6-3	TRBJ2-1	TRBD2	few
CASGTGVPTYEQYF	TGTGCCAGCGGAACAGGGGTTCCAACCTACGAGCAGTACTTC	TRBV12-3/TRBV12-4	TRBJ2-7	TRBD1	few
CASGSTPPGRYNEQFF	TGTGCTAGTGGTTCCACACCACCCGGGCGGTACAATGAGCAGTTCTTC	TRBV12-5	TRBJ2-1	-	few
CASSLALDRVYF	TGTGCCAGCAGCCTTGCCCTGGACAGGGTATACTTC	TRBV7-9	TRBJ2-7	TRBD1	few
CASSISKQDPYEQYF	TGTGCCAGTAGTATTTCTAAACAGGATCCCTACGAGCAGTACTTC	TRBV19	TRBJ2-7	-	-
CASRLAGGPYNEQFF	TGTGCCAGCAGATTAGCGGGGGGCCCCTACAATGAGCAGTTCTTC	TRBV5-5	TRBJ2-1	TRBD2	many